These 11 T cell receptor beta chains were sequenced from one sample in a study of blood T cell repertoires in COVID-19. The method was immunoSEQ multiplex PCR; TCRdb's version includes in-frame clones alone and lacks a portion of them. Here the sample spans around 80,000 clones, roughly four fifths being singletons. Material for sequencing was peripheral blood. These receptor sequences come from an elderly man with acute or convalescent COVID-19.

The rearrangement uses TRBV6-5 and TRBJ1-2; no firm D call. CDR1 is MNHEY and CDR2 is SVGAGI in the germline V gene. V lost 9 bases and J lost 3, with 11 bases in between. The CDR3 runs to 12 residues. CDR3: CASFGPHYGYTF. The CDR3 bases are TGTGCCAGTTTTGGGCCTCACTATGGCTACACCTTC.

CDR3 sequence: CATSTTGNSYEQYF. The CDR3 DNA reads as TGCGCCACCTCGACAACAGGGAACTCCTACGAGCAGTACTTC. The rearrangement joins TRBV5-1 to TRBJ2-7; weak D call: TRBD1 (6 bases). Germline V gene lookup returns CDR1 SGHRS and CDR2 YFSETQ. V was clipped by 9 bases and J by 0 bases, with 16 bases between them. CDR3 length equals 14 residues.

This clone was observed a few times. V gene TRBV5-1 combines with J gene TRBJ2-5, with TRBD1 matching over 7 bases. The CDR3 runs to 15 residues. V lost 4 bases to trimming and J lost 2 bases; unmatched junction nucleotides: 8. Germline CDR1 is SGHRS and CDR2 is YFSETQ. CDR3 sequence (DNA): TGCGCCAGCAGCGACGGACAGGTGGGGCAAGAGACCCAGTACTTC. It codes for CASSDGQVGQETQYF.

This chain joins TRBV7-9 and TRBJ1-2, with D perhaps TRBD1 (5 bases). Germline V gene data show CDR1 as SEHNR and CDR2 as FQNEAQ (reference sequence). The V gene lost 4 bases and the J gene lost 0 bases, with 9 bases spanning the gap. The CDR3 has 14 amino acids. Here the CDR3 reads CASSSGSANYGYTF. CDR3 DNA: TGTGCCAGCAGCTCAGGGTCCGCTAACTATGGCTACACCTTC.

The chain employs TRBV29-1 and TRBJ1-2; 7 bases line up with TRBD1. Per germline, CDR1 SQVTM and CDR2 ANQGSEA. This CDR3 spans 13 amino acids. J was trimmed by 7 bases and V by 6 bases; bases with no gene match: 11. In DNA form, the CDR3 reads TGCAGCGTGTTAAGACAGGGAAAATCTGGCTACACCTTC. This sequence encodes CSVLRQGKSGYTF. The variable domain in full, completed from reference TRBV29-1 and TRBJ1-2, reads SAVISQKPSRDICQRGTSLTIQCQVDSQVTMMFWYRQQPGQSLTLIATANQGSEATYESGFVIDKFPISRPNLTFSTLTVSNMSPEDSSIYLCSVLRQGKSGYTFGSGTRLTVV.

This clone occurred once. The chain joins TRBV23-1 to TRBJ2-1; 9 nucleotides match TRBD1. TRBV23-1 is filed as an ORF, its function uncertain. V trimming: 0 bases; J trimming: 4 bases; junction bases outside the gene matches: 4. The CDR3 has 16 residues. CDR3 protein: CASSQSGQGLYNEQFF. In nucleotides, the CDR3 is TGCGCCAGCAGTCAATCAGGACAGGGGCTATACAATGAGCAGTTCTTC.

J is TRBJ1-5 and V is TRBV7-9; 7 positions match TRBD1. In germline, CDR1 is SEHNR, CDR2 FQNEAQ (reference sequence). The CDR3 is made up of 14 amino acids. The trim removed 3 bases at V and 3 bases at J, leaving 2 bases unmatched. The CDR3 DNA reads TGTGCCAGCAGCTTCAAGGGGGCCAATCAGCCCCAGCATTTT. Translated: CASSFKGANQPQHF. Full variable domain (outside the CDR3, taken from reference TRBV7-9 and TRBJ1-5): DTGVSQNPRHKITKRGQNVTFRCDPISEHNRLYWYRQTLGQGPEFLTYFQNEAQLEKSRLLSDRFSAERPKGSFSTLEIQRTEQGDSAMYLCASSFKGANQPQHFGDGTRLSIL.

The rearrangement links TRBV29-1 to TRBJ1-2; 8 positions match TRBD1. Germline V gene sequence: CDR1 SQVTM, CDR2 ANQGSEA. The CDR3 is made up of 13 amino acids. J lost 2 bases, V lost 6 bases, and 5 bases had no gene match. CDR3 amino acids: CSVDRGGNYGYTF. The DNA of the CDR3 is TGCAGCGTCGACAGGGGAGGAAACTATGGCTACACCTTC.

The rearrangement uses TRBV3-1 (or the pseudogene TRBV3-2) and TRBJ2-7, with D tentatively TRBD1 (6 bases). Trimming pared 4 bases from V and 3 bases from J, leaving 10 bases between. Germline CDR1 is LGHDT and CDR2 is YNNKEL (reference sequence). The CDR3 extends over 13 amino acids. The CDR3 loop reads CASSLRGNYEQYF. The CDR3 region has the DNA TGTGCCAGCAGCCTTAGGGGGAACTACGAGCAGTACTTC.

The rearrangement links TRBV3-1 (or the pseudogene TRBV3-2) to TRBJ2-5; 9 nucleotides agree with TRBD2. The germline gives CDR1 LGHDT, CDR2 YNNKEL (reference sequence). V was pared by 0 bases and J by 0 bases, with 5 bases of the junction left unmatched. This CDR3 has 17 amino acids. The CDR3 spells CASSQEVSSGDQETQYF. The CDR3 DNA reads as TGTGCCAGCAGCCAAGAAGTCTCTAGCGGGGACCAAGAGACCCAGTACTTC.

This chain links TRBV28 with TRBJ2-5, with D perhaps matching TRBD2 (5 bases). The CDR3 sequence is 15 residues long. V was shortened by 1 base and J by 4 bases, with 13 bases between the two germline ends. Germline V lookup: CDR1 MDHEN, CDR2 SYDVKM. DNA for the CDR3: TGTGCCAGCAGTTTATCGAGGGCTTTGGGAGAGACCCAGTACTTC. As protein: CASSLSRALGETQYF.